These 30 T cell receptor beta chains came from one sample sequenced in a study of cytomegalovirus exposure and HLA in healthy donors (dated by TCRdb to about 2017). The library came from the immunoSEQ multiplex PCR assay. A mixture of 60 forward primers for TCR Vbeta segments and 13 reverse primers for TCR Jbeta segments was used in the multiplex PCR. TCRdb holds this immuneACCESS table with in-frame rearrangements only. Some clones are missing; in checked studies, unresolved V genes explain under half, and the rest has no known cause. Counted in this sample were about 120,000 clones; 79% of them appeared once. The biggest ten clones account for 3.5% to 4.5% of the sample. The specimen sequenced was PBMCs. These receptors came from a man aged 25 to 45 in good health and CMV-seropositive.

The CDR3 coding sequence is TGTGCCAGCAGATCGACTCCGACAGCTACCTACGAGCAGTACTTC. Translated: CASRSTPTATYEQYF. V is TRBV5-5 and J is TRBJ2-7; weak D call: TRBD1 (5 bases). The V gene's germline CDR1 is SGHKS and CDR2 YYEKEE (reference sequence). Trimming pared 5 bases from V and 2 bases from J, leaving 17 bases between. The CDR3 is 15 amino acids.

The CDR3 spells CATSRLAGGYEQYF. CDR3 sequence (DNA): TGTGCCACCAGCAGACTAGCGGGTGGCTACGAGCAGTACTTC. This chain links TRBV15 with TRBJ2-7; the match to TRBD2 covers 8 bases. CDR1 is LNHNV and CDR2 is YYDKDF in the germline V gene (reference sequence). Losses at the gene ends were 2 bases for V and 3 bases for J; bases not matched to a gene: 3. The CDR3 totals 14 residues.

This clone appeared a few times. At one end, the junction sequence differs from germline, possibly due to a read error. CDR3 amino acids: CSSSLGAGGRQETQYF. Written as DNA, the CDR3 is TGTTCCAGCAGCTTGGGAGCGGGGGGGAGGCAAGAGACCCAGTACTTC. This rearrangement joins TRBV7-9 to TRBJ2-5; 10 bases are shared with TRBD2. The CDR3 has 16 residues. The germline V gene encodes CDR1 SEHNR and CDR2 FQNEAQ (reference sequence).

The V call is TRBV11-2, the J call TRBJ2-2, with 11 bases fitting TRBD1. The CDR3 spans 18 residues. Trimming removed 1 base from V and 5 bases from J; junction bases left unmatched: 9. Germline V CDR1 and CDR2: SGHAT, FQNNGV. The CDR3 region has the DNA TGTGCCAGCAGCTTAGTACCCGGACAGGGGGCTATGACCGGGGAGCTGTTTTTT. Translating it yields CASSLVPGQGAMTGELFF. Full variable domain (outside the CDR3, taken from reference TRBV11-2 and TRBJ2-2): EAGVAQSPRYKIIEKRQSVAFWCNPISGHATLYWYQQILGQGPKLLIQFQNNGVVDDSQLPKDRFSAERLKGVDSTLKIQPAKLEDSAVYLCASSLVPGQGAMTGELFFGEGSRLTVL.

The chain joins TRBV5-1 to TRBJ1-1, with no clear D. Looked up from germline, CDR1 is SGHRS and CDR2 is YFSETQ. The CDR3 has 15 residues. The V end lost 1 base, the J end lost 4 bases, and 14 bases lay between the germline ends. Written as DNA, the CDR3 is TGCGCCAGCAGCTTGAGGGCAGCTGGGAGCACTGAAGCTTTCTTT. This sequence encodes CASSLRAAGSTEAFF. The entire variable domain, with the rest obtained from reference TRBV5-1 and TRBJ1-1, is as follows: KAGVTQTPRYLIKTRGQQVTLSCSPISGHRSVSWYQQTPGQGLQFLFEYFSETQRNKGNFPGRFSGRQFSNSRSEMNVSTLELGDSALYLCASSLRAAGSTEAFFGQGTRLTVV.

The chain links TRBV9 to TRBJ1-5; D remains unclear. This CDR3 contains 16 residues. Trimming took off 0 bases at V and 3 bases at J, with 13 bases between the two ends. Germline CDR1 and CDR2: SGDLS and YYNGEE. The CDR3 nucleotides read TGTGCCAGCAGCGTAGGAGGAGGAGGCGTCAATCAGCCCCAGCATTTT. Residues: CASSVGGGGVNQPQHF.

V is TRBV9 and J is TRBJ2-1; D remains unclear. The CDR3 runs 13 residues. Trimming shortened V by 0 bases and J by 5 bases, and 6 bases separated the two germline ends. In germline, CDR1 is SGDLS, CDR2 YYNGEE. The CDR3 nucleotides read TGTGCCAGCAGCGTAGCGGGTCACAATGAGCAGTTCTTC. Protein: CASSVAGHNEQFF.

The CDR3 bases are TGTGCCAGCAGCCGGGGCCCGGGACAGGGGGCTCTCTATGGCTACACCTTC. It codes for CASSRGPGQGALYGYTF. The V call is TRBV27, the J call TRBJ1-2; 12 positions match TRBD1. The J segment lost 4 bases and the V segment lost 6 bases, leaving 12 bases of the junction unmatched. Germline V gene data show CDR1 as MNHEY and CDR2 as SMNVEV (reference sequence). This CDR3 region has 17 residues.

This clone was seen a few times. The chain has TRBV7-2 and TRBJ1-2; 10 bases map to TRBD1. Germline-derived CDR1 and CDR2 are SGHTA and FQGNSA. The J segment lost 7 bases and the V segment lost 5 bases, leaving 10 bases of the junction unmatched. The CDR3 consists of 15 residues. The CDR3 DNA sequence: TGTGCCAGCAGCGTAACCGGGACAGGGGAATTTGGCTACACCTTC. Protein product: CASSVTGTGEFGYTF.

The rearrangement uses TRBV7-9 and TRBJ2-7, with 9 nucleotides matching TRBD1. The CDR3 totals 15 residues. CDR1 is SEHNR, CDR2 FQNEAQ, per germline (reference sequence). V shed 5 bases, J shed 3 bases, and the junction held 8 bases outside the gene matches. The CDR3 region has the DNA TGTGCCAGCAGCCCGACTCCGGGACAGGGCTACGAGCAGTACTTC. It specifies CASSPTPGQGYEQYF. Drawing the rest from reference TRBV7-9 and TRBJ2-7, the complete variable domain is DTGVSQNPRHKITKRGQNVTFRCDPISEHNRLYWYRQTLGQGPEFLTYFQNEAQLEKSRLLSDRFSAERPKGSFSTLEIQRTEQGDSAMYLCASSPTPGQGYEQYFGPGTRLTVT.

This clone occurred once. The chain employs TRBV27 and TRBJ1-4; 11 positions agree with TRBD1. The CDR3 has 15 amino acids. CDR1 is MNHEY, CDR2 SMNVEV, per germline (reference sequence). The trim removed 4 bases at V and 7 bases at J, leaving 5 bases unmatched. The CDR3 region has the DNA TGTGCCAGCAGTTCCCGGACAGGGGGCTCTGAAAAACTGTTTTTT. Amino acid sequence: CASSSRTGGSEKLFF.

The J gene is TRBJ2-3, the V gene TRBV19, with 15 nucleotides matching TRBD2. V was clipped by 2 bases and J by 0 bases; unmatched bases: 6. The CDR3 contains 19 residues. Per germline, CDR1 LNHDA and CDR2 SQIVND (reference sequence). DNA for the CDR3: TGTGCCAGTAGTATATCTCGGACTAGCGGGGGGGGGAGCACAGATACGCAGTATTTT. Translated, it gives CASSISRTSGGGSTDTQYF.

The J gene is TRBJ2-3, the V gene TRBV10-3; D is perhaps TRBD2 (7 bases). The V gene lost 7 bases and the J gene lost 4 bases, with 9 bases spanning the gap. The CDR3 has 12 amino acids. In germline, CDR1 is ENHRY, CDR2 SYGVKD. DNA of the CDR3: TGTGCCATCAAGGGGGGGGCAGATACGCAGTATTTT. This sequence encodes CAIKGGADTQYF.

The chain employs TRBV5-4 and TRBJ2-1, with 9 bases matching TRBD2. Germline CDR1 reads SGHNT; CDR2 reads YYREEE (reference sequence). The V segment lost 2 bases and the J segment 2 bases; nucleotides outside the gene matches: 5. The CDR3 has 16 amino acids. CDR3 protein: CASSLLTSGAYNEQFF. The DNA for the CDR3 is TGTGCCAGCAGCTTACTGACTAGCGGAGCCTACAATGAGCAGTTCTTC.

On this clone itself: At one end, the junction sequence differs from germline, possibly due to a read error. The CDR3 spells CASSPGTAENSQYF. Written as DNA, the CDR3 is TGTGCCAGCAGCCCCGGGACAGCGGAAAACAGTCAGTACTTC. The chain joins TRBV7-2 to TRBJ2-4; 7 bases map to TRBD1. Germline V gene data show CDR1 as SGHTA and CDR2 as FQGNSA. The CDR3 runs to 14 residues.

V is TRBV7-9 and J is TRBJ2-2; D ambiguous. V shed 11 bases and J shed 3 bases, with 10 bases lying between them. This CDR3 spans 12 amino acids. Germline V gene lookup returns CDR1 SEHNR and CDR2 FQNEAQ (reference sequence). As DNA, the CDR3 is TGTGCCTCTTTAACTGACACCGGGGAGCTGTTTTTT. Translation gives CASLTDTGELFF.

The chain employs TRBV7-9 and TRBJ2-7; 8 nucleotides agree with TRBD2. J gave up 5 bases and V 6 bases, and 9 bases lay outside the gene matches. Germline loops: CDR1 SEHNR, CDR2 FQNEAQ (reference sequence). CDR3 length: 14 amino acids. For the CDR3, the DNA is TGTGCCAGCAGAGCCAGCGGGAGTAGCGACGAGCAGTACTTC. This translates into CASRASGSSDEQYF.

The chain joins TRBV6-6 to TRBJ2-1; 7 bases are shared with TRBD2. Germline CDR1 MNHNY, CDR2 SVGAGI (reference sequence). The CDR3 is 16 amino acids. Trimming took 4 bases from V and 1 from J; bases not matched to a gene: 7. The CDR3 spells CASSSQTSYSYNEQFF. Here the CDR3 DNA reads TGTGCCAGCAGTTCGCAGACTAGCTATTCCTACAATGAGCAGTTCTTC.

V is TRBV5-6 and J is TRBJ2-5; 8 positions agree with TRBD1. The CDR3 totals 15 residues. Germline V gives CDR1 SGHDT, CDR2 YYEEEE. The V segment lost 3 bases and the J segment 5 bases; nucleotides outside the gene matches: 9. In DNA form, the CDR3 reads TGTGCCAGCAGCTACCGGACAGGGTCGGGTGAGACCCAGTACTTC. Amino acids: CASSYRTGSGETQYF.

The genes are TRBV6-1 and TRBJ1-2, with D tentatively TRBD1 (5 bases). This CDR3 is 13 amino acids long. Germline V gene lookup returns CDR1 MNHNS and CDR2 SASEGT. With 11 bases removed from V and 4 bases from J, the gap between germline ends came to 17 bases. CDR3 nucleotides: TGTGCCTCCGAAATACGGGGGATCTATGGCTACACCTTC. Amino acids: CASEIRGIYGYTF.

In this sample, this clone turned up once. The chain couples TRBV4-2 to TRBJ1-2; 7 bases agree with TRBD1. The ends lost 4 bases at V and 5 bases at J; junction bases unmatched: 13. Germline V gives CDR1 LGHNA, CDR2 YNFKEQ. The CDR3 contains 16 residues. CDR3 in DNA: TGTGCCAGCAGCCGACGCGACAGGGAAAGGGTGTATGGCTACACCTTC. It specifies CASSRRDRERVYGYTF.

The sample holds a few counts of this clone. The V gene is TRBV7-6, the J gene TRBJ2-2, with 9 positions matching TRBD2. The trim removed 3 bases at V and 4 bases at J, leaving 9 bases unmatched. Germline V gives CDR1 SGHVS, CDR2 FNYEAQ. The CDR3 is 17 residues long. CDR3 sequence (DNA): TGTGCCAGCAGCTTGGGGGCGGGAGGGCCAGGCACCGGGGAGCTGTTTTTT. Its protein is CASSLGAGGPGTGELFF.

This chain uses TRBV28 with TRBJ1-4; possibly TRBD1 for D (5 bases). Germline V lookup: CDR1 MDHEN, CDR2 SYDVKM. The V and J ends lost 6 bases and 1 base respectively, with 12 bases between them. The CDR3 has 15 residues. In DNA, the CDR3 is TGTGCCAGCAGAACTGGGGGAGGAACTAATGAAAAACTGTTTTTT. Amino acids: CASRTGGGTNEKLFF.

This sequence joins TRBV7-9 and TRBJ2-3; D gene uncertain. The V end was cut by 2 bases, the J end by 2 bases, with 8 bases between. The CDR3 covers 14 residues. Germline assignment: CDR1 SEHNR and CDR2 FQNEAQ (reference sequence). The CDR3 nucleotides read TGTGCCAGCAGCTTAAACGGTTTCACAGATACGCAGTATTTT. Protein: CASSLNGFTDTQYF.

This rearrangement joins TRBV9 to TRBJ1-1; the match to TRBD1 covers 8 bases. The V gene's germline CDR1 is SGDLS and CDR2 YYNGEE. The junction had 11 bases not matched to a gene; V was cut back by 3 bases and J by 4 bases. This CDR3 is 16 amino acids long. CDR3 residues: CASSAQGAGEVTEAFF. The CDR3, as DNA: TGTGCCAGCAGCGCCCAGGGGGCAGGAGAAGTCACTGAAGCTTTCTTT.

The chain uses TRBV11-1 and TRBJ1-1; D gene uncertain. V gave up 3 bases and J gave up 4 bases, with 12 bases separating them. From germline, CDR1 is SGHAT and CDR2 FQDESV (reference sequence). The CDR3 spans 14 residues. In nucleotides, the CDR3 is TGTGCCAGCAGCTTGGAAGCGGGAGGCACTGAAGCTTTCTTT. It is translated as CASSLEAGGTEAFF.

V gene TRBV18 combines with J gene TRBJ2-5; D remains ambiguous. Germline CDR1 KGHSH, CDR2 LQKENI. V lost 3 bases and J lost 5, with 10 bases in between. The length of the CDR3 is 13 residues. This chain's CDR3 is CASSPTPRETQYF. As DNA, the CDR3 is TGTGCCAGCTCACCCACCCCCCGGGAGACCCAGTACTTC.

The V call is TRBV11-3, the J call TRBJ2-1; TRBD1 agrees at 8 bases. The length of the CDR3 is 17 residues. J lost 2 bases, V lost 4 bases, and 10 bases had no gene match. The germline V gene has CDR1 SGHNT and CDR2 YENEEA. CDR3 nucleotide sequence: TGTGCCAGCAGCTCCCGATATCAGGGGGCGGCCTACAATGAGCAGTTCTTC. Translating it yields CASSSRYQGAAYNEQFF.

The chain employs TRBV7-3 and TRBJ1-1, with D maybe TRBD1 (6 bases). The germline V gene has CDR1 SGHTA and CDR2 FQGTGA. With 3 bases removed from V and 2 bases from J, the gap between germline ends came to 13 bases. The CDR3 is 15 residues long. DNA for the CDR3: TGTGCCAGCAGCTTTACCAGGGGCCTTAACACTGAAGCTTTCTTT. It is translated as CASSFTRGLNTEAFF.

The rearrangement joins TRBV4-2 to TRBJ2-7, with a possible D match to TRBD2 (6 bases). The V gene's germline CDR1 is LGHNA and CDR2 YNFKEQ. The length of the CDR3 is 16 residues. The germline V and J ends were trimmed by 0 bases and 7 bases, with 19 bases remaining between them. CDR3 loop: CASSQEEGSPSGEQYF. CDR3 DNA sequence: TGTGCCAGCAGCCAAGAGGAGGGCAGCCCTTCGGGGGAGCAGTACTTC.